A single sample gave rise to the 6 T cell receptor beta chains below, sequenced in a study of control samples from healthy donors and cancer patients. Sequenced by immunoSEQ multiplex PCR; TCRdb stores in-frame clones only, minus some. The data hold roughly 150,000 clones, with more than 85% observed a single time. The specimen sequenced was blood. These receptors were taken from a woman aged 30 to 39 in good health.

V gene TRBV19 combines with J gene TRBJ2-6; no definite D call. The length of the CDR3 is 17 residues. Germline V gene lookup returns CDR1 LNHDA and CDR2 SQIVND (reference sequence). The V end was cut by 3 bases, the J end by 0 bases, with 12 bases between. The CDR3 loop is CASSMTVGYSGANVLTF. CDR3 nucleotides: TGTGCCAGTAGTATGACGGTCGGCTACTCTGGGGCCAACGTCCTGACTTTC.

V gene TRBV4-2 combines with J gene TRBJ1-1, with unresolved D. This CDR3 is 15 amino acids long. Looked up from germline, CDR1 is LGHNA and CDR2 is YNFKEQ. With 0 bases removed from V and 1 base from J, the gap between germline ends came to 9 bases. CDR3 bases: TGTGCCAGCAGCCAAGACTTCCCGGAGAACACTGAAGCTTTCTTT. Its translation is CASSQDFPENTEAFF.

This chain uses TRBV11-3 with TRBJ2-3, with TRBD2 matching over 9 bases. Germline V gives CDR1 SGHNT, CDR2 YENEEA. V gave up 0 bases and J gave up 0 bases; unmatched junction bases: 1. This CDR3 contains 16 residues. DNA of the CDR3: TGTGCCAGCAGCTTAGAGAGCGGGAGGAGCACAGATACGCAGTATTTT. Protein: CASSLESGRSTDTQYF.

This chain links TRBV5-5 with TRBJ2-1; D is undetermined. Trimming shortened V by 4 bases and J by 9 bases, and 20 bases separated the two germline ends. The CDR3 length is 15 residues. Germline CDR1 reads SGHKS; CDR2 reads YYEKEE (reference sequence). CDR3 region: CASSVNQDGFPEQFF. CDR3 sequence (DNA): TGTGCCAGCAGCGTCAACCAGGACGGATTTCCTGAGCAGTTCTTC.

The chain recombines TRBV4-1 with TRBJ2-5; TRBD2 matches at 16 bases. The V gene end was trimmed by 3 bases and the J gene end by 2 bases; junction bases not matched to a gene: 12. Germline values: CDR1 MGHRA, CDR2 YSYEKL. The CDR3 sequence is 20 residues long. The DNA for the CDR3 is TGCGCCAGCAGCCAGTACCTTCCGGGACTAGCGGGAGGGCCACAAGAGACCCAGTACTTC. It is translated as CASSQYLPGLAGGPQETQYF.

The chain combines TRBV5-1 with TRBJ1-1, with 10 bases identical to TRBD1. Germline-derived CDR1 and CDR2 are SGHRS and YFSETQ. Trimming cost V 0 bases and J 5 bases; bases outside gene matches: 4. The CDR3 extends over 15 amino acids. CDR3 sequence: CASSLASDRGTEAFF. CDR3 coding DNA: TGCGCCAGCAGCTTGGCATCGGACAGGGGGACTGAAGCTTTCTTT. Full variable domain (remainder filled in from reference TRBV5-1 and TRBJ1-1): KAGVTQTPRYLIKTRGQQVTLSCSPISGHRSVSWYQQTPGQGLQFLFEYFSETQRNKGNFPGRFSGRQFSNSRSEMNVSTLELGDSALYLCASSLASDRGTEAFFGQGTRLTVV.